This entry is about one T cell receptor beta chain. Methods used by the authors: Estimation of nucleated cell counts was performed using reference gene primer amplification. The repertoire was sequenced with immunoSEQ multiplex PCR; TCRdb's copy has only in-frame clones and lacks some. D and trimming were read from the DNA, whereas the V and J calls and clone size are those reported in that table. The sample shows 230,000 or so clones, 89% of them seen only once. The data derive from a study of blood T cell repertoires in COVID-19. As for the study in general: Acute and convalescent COVID-19 samples came from the United States, Italy and Spain. Sample material is recorded as cDNA or gDNA derived from T cells, B-cell-depleted T cells, or PBMCs.

This CDR3 has 16 residues. Germline V gives CDR1 LNHDA, CDR2 SQIVND (reference sequence). V lost 7 bases, J lost 8 bases, and 24 bases lay in between. Sequences were obtained from peripheral blood. The chain carries TRBV19 and TRBJ2-1; maybe TRBD1 (6 bases). This receptor was taken from a woman aged 40 to 50 who had recovered from COVID-19. CDR3 coding DNA: TGTGCCAGTACAGATGGGGCGGCAGGGGCGCCGGATGAGCAGTTCTTC. It encodes CASTDGAAGAPDEQFF.